This TCR beta chain comes out of a study of T cell responses to AZD1222 COVID-19 vaccine. General study findings and limits: Nearly half of spike-specific TCRs reportedly target variant regions that are unmutated in the B.1.351 and B.1.1.7 variants. The donors showed a predominance of white British ancestry and of females, with possible underestimation of clonal diversity. Rises in breadth and depth of Spike-specific TCRs came after two AZD1222 doses.

The study pooled second doses at about 4 or about 12 weeks. Data came from immunoSEQ multiplex PCR; TCRdb stores just in-frame clones and leaves some out. Of over 50,000 clones listed, 81% are singletons. V shed 4 bases and J shed 8 bases, with 10 bases lying between them. Germline CDR1 reads SGHNT; CDR2 reads YYREEE (reference sequence). The CDR3 spans 13 residues. Notes on this clone: Antigen specificity is unknown.

The TCR sequence derives from an adult who received the AZD1222 COVID-19 vaccine. The chain is built from TRBV5-4 and TRBJ1-6; D uncertain. Sequenced material: peripheral blood, taken 28 days after the second AZD1222 dose. The CDR3 loop reads CASSPALDSPLHF. The CDR3 bases are TGTGCCAGCAGCCCGGCCCTAGATTCACCCCTCCACTTT. The full variable domain, its missing parts supplied by reference TRBV5-4 and TRBJ1-6, is ETGVTQSPTHLIKTRGQQVTLRCSSQSGHNTVSWYQQALGQGPQFIFQYYREEENGRGNFPPRFSGLQFPNYSSELNVNALELDDSALYLCASSPALDSPLHFGNGTRLTVT.